Presented here are 4 T cell receptor beta chains from one specimen sequenced in a study of glioma-infiltrating T cells after dendritic cell vaccination listed by TCRdb under 2016. The library was prepared using the immunoSEQ multiplex PCR assay. TCRdb limited this immuneACCESS table to in-frame rearrangements with V and J called. A share of clones is missing; checked studies link under half to unresolved V genes, and the rest is unexplained. Across this sample there are roughly 70,000 clones, with 82% seen only once. 2.1% of the sample goes to the ten largest clones. Sequences were derived from blood, sampled before dendritic cell vaccination. The source is a human donor with glioblastoma.

The CDR3 DNA is TGTGCCAGTACAACGCCTACTTATGGCTACACCTTC. Residues: CASTTPTYGYTF. The chain employs TRBV19 and TRBJ1-2, with no clear D. The length of the CDR3 is 12 residues. Trimming removed 7 bases at V and 5 bases at J, with 11 bases between. CDR1 and CDR2 (germline): LNHDA, SQIVND (reference sequence). Full variable domain (rest looked up from reference TRBV19 and TRBJ1-2): DGGITQSPKYLFRKEGQNVTLSCEQNLNHDAMYWYRQDPGQGLRLIYYSQIVNDFQKGDIAEGYSVSREKKESFPLTVTSAQKNPTAFYLCASTTPTYGYTFGSGTRLTVV.

The V and J genes are TRBV30 and TRBJ1-1; 7 nucleotides agree with TRBD1. Losses at the gene ends were 0 bases for V and 7 bases for J; bases not matched to a gene: 5. From germline, CDR1 is GTSNPN and CDR2 SVGIG (reference sequence). The CDR3 is 13 amino acids. The CDR3 nucleotides are TGTGCCTGGAGTGTAGGACAGGACGGTGAAGCTTTCTTT. It yields the protein CAWSVGQDGEAFF.

The V gene is TRBV7-9, the J gene TRBJ2-5; D might be TRBD1 (5 bases). Germline V gene data show CDR1 as SEHNR and CDR2 as FQNEAQ (reference sequence). The V and J ends lost 6 bases and 1 base respectively, with 12 bases between them. This CDR3 comprises 14 residues. CDR3 sequence (DNA): TGTGCCAGCAGATCCGACAGATTCCAAGAGACCCAGTACTTC. Amino acids: CASRSDRFQETQYF.

The genes are TRBV7-3 and TRBJ2-1; unclear D gene. This CDR3 comprises 14 residues. The V gene's germline CDR1 is SGHTA and CDR2 FQGTGA. Trimming pared 5 bases from V and 3 bases from J, leaving 11 bases between. CDR3 coding DNA: TGTGCCAGCAGCCCTACCGGGTTCTACAATGAGCAGTTCTTC. Its protein is CASSPTGFYNEQFF.